These 3 T cell receptor beta chains share one sample of origin, sequenced in a study of blood T cell repertoires in COVID-19. Clones were read by immunoSEQ multiplex PCR, and TCRdb kept only the in-frame ones, dropping some. The sample lists around 200,000 clones, around 83% occurring once. Sequenced: peripheral blood. Receptor source: a middle-aged man with active or convalescent COVID-19.

The V gene is TRBV19, the J gene TRBJ1-1; D not resolved. This CDR3 contains 13 residues. Germline V lookup: CDR1 LNHDA, CDR2 SQIVND (reference sequence). V lost 6 bases and J lost 2, with 10 bases in between. This CDR3 is CASSLLSNTEAFF. The CDR3 DNA sequence: TGTGCCAGTAGCTTGTTAAGCAACACTGAAGCTTTCTTT.

The V and J genes are TRBV6-5 and TRBJ1-1, with 11 positions matching TRBD1. From germline, CDR1 is MNHEY and CDR2 SVGAGI. Germline trimming cut 5 bases from V and 4 bases from J; bases unmatched to any gene: 6. The length of the CDR3 is 15 residues. The CDR3 region has the DNA TGTGCCAGCAGTCGGGACAGGGGGGTTTTCACTGAAGCTTTCTTT. Translation gives CASSRDRGVFTEAFF.

This sequence joins TRBV7-9 and TRBJ2-5; 11 bases are shared with TRBD1. The ends lost 5 bases at V and 4 bases at J; junction bases unmatched: 6. This CDR3 spans 15 amino acids. CDR1 and CDR2 (germline): SEHNR, FQNEAQ (reference sequence). CDR3 nucleotide sequence: TGTGCCAGCAGCCCAGGACAGGGGGCTGGAGAGACCCAGTACTTC. Translation gives CASSPGQGAGETQYF.